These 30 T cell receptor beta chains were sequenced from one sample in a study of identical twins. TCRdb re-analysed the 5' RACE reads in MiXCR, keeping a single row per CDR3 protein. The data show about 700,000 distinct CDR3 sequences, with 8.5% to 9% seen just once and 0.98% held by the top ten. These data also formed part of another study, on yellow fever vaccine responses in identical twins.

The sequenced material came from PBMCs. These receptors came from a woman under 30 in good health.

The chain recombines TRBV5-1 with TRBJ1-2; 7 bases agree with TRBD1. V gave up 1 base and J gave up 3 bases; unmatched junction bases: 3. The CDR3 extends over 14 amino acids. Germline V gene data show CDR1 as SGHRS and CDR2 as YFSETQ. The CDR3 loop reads CASSLTGVDYGYTF. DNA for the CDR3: TGCGCCAGCAGCTTGACAGGGGTGGACTATGGCTACACCTTC.

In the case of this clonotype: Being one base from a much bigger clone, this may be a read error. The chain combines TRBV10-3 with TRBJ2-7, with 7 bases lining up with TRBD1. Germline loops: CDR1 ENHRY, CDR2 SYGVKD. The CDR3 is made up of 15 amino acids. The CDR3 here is CSISEMGQFSYEQYF. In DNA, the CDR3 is TGTTCCATCAGTGAGATGGGACAGTTCTCCTACGAGCAGTACTTC.

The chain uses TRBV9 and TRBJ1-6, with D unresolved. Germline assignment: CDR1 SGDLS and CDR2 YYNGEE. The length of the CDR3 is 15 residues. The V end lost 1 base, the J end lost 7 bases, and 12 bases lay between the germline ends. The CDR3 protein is CASSVMGTTNSPLHF. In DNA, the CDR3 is TGTGCCAGCAGCGTAATGGGCACGACGAATTCACCCCTCCACTTT.

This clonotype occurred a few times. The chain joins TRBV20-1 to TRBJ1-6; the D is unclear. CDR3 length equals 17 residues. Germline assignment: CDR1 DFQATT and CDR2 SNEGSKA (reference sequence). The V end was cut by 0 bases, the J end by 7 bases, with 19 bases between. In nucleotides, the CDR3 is TGCAGTGCTAGAGATGCCAGGCCTGTCTTTAAAAATTCACCCCTCCACTTT. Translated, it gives CSARDARPVFKNSPLHF.

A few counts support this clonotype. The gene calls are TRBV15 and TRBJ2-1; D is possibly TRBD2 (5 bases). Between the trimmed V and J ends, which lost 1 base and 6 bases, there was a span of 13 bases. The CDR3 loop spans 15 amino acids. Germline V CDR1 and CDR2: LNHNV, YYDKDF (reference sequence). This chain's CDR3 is CATSRAGVESNEQFF. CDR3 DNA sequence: TGTGCCACCAGCAGAGCCGGGGTGGAGAGCAATGAGCAGTTCTTC.

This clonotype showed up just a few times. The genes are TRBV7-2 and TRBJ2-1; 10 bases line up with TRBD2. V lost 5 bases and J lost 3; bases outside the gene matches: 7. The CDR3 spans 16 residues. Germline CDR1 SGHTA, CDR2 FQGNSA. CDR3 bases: TGTGCCAGCAGCCGATCCGGGACTAGCGACTACAATGAGCAGTTCTTC. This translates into CASSRSGTSDYNEQFF.

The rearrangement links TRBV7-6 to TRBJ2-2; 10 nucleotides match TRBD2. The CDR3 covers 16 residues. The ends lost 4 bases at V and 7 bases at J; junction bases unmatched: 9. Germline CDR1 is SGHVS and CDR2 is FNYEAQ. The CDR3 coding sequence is TGTGCCAGCAGCTACTCAGCGGGGGGGCCCGTCGGGGAGCTGTTTTTT. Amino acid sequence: CASSYSAGGPVGELFF. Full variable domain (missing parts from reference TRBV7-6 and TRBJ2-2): GAGVSQSPRYKVTKRGQDVALRCDPISGHVSLYWYRQALGQGPEFLTYFNYEAQQDKSGLPNDRFSAERPEGSISTLTIQRTEQRDSAMYRCASSYSAGGPVGELFFGEGSRLTVL.

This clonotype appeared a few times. This CDR3 is CASSSLGLPTKEQFF. DNA of the CDR3: TGCGCCAGCAGCTCGTTGGGGCTCCCTACAAAAGAGCAGTTCTTC. This chain links TRBV5-1 with TRBJ2-1; D perhaps matches TRBD1 (5 bases). Germline V gene data show CDR1 as SGHRS and CDR2 as YFSETQ. V lost 3 bases and J 10 bases, leaving 20 bases between the germline ends. The CDR3 runs 15 residues.

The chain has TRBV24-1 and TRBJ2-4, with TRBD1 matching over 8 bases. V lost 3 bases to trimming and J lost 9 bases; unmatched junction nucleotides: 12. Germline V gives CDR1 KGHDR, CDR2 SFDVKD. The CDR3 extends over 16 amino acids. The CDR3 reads CATSDPHGTGEIIQYF. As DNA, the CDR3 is TGTGCCACCAGTGATCCACACGGGACAGGCGAGATCATTCAGTACTTC.

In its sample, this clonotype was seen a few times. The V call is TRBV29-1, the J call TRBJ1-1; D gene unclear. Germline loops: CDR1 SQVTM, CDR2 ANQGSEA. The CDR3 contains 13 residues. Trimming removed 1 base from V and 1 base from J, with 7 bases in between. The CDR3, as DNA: TGCAGCGTTGAAGCATGGGGGAACACTGAAGCTTTCTTT. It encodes CSVEAWGNTEAFF.

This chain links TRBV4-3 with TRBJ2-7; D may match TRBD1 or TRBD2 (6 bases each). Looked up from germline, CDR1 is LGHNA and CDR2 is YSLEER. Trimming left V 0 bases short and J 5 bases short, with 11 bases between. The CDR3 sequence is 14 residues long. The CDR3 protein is CASSQDGGLDEQYF. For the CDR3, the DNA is TGCGCCAGCAGCCAAGATGGGGGGCTCGACGAGCAGTACTTC.

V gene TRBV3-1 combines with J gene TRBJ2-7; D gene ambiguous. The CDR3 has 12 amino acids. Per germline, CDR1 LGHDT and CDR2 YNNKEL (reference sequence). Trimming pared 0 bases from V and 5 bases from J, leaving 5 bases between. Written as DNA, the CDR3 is TGTGCCAGCAGCCAAGAGAACGACGAGCAGTACTTC. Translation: CASSQENDEQYF.

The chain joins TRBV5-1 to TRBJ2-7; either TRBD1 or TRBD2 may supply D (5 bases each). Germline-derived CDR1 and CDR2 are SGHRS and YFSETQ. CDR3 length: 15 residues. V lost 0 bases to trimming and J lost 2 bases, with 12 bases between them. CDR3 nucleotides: TGCGCCAGCAGCTTGGAGGGGACGGTGACCTACGAGCAGTACTTC. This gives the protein CASSLEGTVTYEQYF.

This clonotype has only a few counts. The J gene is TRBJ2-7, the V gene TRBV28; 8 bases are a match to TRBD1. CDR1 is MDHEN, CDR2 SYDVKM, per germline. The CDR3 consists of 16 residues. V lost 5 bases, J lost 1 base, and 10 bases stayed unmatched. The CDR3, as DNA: TGTGCCAGCAGTCTCCTTCAGGGGGCTAATTCCTACGAGCAGTACTTC. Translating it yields CASSLLQGANSYEQYF.

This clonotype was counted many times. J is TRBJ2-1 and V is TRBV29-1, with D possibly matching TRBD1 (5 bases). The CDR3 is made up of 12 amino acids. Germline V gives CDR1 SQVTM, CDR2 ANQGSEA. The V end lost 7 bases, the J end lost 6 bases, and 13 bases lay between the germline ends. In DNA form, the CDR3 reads TGCAGCGCCATGACAGTTAGCAATGAGCAGTTCTTC. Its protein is CSAMTVSNEQFF.

CDR3 loop: CASSDQTSRGEQFF. CDR3 in DNA: TGTGCCAGCAGTGACCAGACCTCGAGGGGAGAGCAGTTCTTC. The chain links TRBV6-1 to TRBJ2-1; the D gene could be TRBD1 or TRBD2 (5 bases each). V lost 3 bases and J lost 10, with 16 bases in between. This CDR3 is 14 amino acids long. Germline lookup yields CDR1 MNHNS and CDR2 SASEGT.

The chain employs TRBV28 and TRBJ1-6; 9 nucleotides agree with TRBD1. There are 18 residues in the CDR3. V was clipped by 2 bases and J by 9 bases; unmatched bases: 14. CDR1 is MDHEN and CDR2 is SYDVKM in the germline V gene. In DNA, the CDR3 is TGTGCCAGCAGTTTACGAGGGACAGGGATTTTAGGGAGTTCACCCCTCCACTTT. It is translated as CASSLRGTGILGSSPLHF.

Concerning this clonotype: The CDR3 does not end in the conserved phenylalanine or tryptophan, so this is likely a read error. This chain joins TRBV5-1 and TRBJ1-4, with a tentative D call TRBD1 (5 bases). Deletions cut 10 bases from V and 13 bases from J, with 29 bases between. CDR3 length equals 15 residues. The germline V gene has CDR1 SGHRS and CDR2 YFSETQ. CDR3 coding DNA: TGCGCCTTCATCTTCTTGGGGCAGGAGGACCAAGCACTGTTTTTA. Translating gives CAFIFLGQEDQALFL.

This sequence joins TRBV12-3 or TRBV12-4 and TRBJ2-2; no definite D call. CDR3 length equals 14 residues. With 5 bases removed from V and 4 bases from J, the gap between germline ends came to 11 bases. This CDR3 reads CASSDDKSTGELFF. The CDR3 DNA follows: TGTGCCAGCAGTGACGATAAATCCACCGGGGAGCTGTTTTTT.

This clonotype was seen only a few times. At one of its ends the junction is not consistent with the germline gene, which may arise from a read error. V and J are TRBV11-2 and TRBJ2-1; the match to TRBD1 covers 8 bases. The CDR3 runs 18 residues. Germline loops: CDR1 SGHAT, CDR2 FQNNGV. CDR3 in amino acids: CASSLTRRTGTGGNEQFF. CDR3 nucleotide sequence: TGTGCCAGCAGCCTGACTCGAAGAACCGGGACAGGAGGCAATGAGCAGTTTTTC.

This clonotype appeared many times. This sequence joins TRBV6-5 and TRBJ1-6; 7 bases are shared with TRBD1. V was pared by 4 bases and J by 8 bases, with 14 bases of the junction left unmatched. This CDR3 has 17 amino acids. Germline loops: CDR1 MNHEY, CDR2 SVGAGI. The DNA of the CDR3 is TGTGCCAGCAGTTTCCCACAGGGGACGCTGTTGTATTCACCCCTCCACTTT. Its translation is CASSFPQGTLLYSPLHF.

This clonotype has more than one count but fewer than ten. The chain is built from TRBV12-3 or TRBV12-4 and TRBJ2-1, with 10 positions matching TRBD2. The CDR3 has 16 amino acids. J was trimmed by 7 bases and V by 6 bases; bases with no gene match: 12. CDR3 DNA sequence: TGTGCCAGCAGCCCTTATAGACTAGCGGGCGCAAATGAGCAGTTCTTC. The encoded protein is CASSPYRLAGANEQFF.

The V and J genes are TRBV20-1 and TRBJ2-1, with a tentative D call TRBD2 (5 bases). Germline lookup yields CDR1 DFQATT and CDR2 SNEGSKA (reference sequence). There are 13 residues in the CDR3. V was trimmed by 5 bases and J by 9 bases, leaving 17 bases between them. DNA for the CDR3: TGCAGTGCTTCCGGGATCAACATTGGTGAGCAGTTCTTC. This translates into CSASGINIGEQFF.

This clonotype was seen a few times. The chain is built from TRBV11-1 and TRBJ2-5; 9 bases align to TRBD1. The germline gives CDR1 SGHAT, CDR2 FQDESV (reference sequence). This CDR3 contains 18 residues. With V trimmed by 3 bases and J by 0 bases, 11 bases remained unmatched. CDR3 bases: TGTGCCAGCAGCTTGGATTCCGGGACAGGGACTTACCAAGAGACCCAGTACTTC. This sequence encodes CASSLDSGTGTYQETQYF.

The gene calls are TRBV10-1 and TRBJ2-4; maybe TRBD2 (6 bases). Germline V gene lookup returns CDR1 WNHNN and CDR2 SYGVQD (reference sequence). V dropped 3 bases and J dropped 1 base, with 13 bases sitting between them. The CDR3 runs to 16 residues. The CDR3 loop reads CASSDGGPAAKNIQYF. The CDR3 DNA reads TGCGCCAGCAGTGATGGAGGGCCGGCGGCCAAAAACATTCAGTACTTC.

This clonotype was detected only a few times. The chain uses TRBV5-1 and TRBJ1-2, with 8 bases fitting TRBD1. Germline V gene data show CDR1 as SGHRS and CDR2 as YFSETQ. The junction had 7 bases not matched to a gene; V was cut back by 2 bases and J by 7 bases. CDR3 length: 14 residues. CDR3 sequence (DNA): TGCGCCAGCAGCTTAACGTGGGACAGGAGTGGCTACACCTTC. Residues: CASSLTWDRSGYTF.

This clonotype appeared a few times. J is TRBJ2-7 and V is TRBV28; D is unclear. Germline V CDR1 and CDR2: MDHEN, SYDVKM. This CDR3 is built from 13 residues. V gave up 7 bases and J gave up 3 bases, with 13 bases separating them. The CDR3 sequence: CASMDGPFYEQYF. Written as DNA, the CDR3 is TGTGCCAGCATGGACGGCCCCTTCTACGAGCAGTACTTC.

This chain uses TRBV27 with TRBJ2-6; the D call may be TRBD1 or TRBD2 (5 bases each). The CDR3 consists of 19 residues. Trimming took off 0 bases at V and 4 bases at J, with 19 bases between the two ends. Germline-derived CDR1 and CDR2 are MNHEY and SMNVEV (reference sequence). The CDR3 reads CASSLSGGTALGGANVLTF. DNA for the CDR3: TGTGCCAGCAGTTTATCTGGGGGAACGGCCCTGGGGGGGGCCAACGTCCTGACTTTC.

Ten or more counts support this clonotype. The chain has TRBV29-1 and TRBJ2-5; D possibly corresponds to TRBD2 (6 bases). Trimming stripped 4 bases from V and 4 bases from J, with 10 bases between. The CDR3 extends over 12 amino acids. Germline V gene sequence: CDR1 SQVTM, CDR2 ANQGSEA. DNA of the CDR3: TGCAGCGTTGCACGGGGAGGAGAGACCCAGTACTTC. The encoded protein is CSVARGGETQYF.

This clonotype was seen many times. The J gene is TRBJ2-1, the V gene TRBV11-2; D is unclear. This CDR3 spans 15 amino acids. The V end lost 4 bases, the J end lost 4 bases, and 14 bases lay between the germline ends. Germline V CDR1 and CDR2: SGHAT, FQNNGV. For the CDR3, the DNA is TGTGCCAGCAGCTCCCCGACCAGCGTTTACAATGAGCAGTTCTTC. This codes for CASSSPTSVYNEQFF.